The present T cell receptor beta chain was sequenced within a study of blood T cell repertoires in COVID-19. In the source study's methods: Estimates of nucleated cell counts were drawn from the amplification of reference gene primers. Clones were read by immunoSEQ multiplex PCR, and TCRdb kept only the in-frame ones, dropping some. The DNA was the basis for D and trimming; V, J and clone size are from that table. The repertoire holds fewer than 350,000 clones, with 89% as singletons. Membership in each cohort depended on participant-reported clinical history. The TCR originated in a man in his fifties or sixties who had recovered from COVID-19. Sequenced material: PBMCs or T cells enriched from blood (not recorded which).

The CDR3 nucleotides are TGTGCCAGCAGTGACAGGGCCTATGGCTACACCTTC. Protein: CASSDRAYGYTF. The V call is TRBV2, the J call TRBJ1-2; tentatively, D is TRBD1 (5 bases). The CDR3 loop spans 12 amino acids. Germline loops: CDR1 SNHLY, CDR2 FYNNEI. Trimming removed 3 bases from V and 4 bases from J, with 6 bases in between.